What follows are 8 T cell receptor beta chains derived from one specimen sequenced in a study of OX40 agonist ivuxolimab in advanced cancers. Receptors were amplified or captured by the immunoSEQ multiplex PCR assay. TCRdb took this table from immuneACCESS and kept in-frame rearrangements with V and J called. Such tables lack part of the clones; where checked against another copy, unresolved V genes explain under half of the gap, and the rest is unexplained. The sample table contains about 61,000 clones; only one count was recorded for roughly 87% of them. The ten largest clonotypes hold around 3.4% of the sample. The sample consisted of CD4+ or CD8+ T cells sorted from blood, taken in a trial of the OX40 agonist ivuxolimab. The receptors were sampled from an adult with an advanced solid tumor such as melanoma, head and neck, liver or kidney cancer.

The chain has TRBV29-1 and TRBJ2-3; 10 positions match TRBD1. This CDR3 spans 13 amino acids. CDR1 is SQVTM and CDR2 is ANQGSEA in the germline V gene. The J segment lost 9 bases and the V segment lost 2 bases, leaving 5 bases of the junction unmatched. Written as DNA, the CDR3 is TGCAGCGTTGAAAGGGACAGGGGTTACACGCAGTATTTT. It is translated as CSVERDRGYTQYF.

The chain employs TRBV6-5 and TRBJ1-6; TRBD1 matches 8 bases. The CDR3 is made up of 15 amino acids. CDR1 is MNHEY, CDR2 SVGAGI, per germline. With 6 bases clipped from V and 7 bases from J, the junction kept 8 bases outside the gene matches. CDR3 bases: TGTGCCAGCAGAAGGGGACAGGCTTGGAATTCACCCCTCCACTTT. Translated, it gives CASRRGQAWNSPLHF.

A word on this clone: The junction shows a germline mismatch at one end, possibly a read error. This rearrangement joins TRBV7-7 to TRBJ2-7; the D is unclear. Germline CDR1 SSHAT, CDR2 FNYEAQ (reference sequence). The CDR3 loop spans 17 amino acids. CDR3 sequence (DNA): TGTGCTAGCAGCTCGCCGTTCCGGCTTAACCGAGCCTACGAGCAGTACTTC. It specifies CASSSPFRLNRAYEQYF.

The chain uses TRBV7-9 and TRBJ1-4; 7 bases align to TRBD1. Trimming cost V 7 bases and J 5 bases; bases outside gene matches: 10. The CDR3 has 15 residues. CDR1 is SEHNR and CDR2 is FQNEAQ in the germline V gene (reference sequence). The chain's CDR3 is CASISTGVANEKLFF. The CDR3 nucleotides read TGTGCCAGCATCTCAACAGGGGTGGCGAATGAAAAACTGTTTTTT.

The V call is TRBV9, the J call TRBJ2-3; maybe TRBD2 (6 bases). This CDR3 spans 14 amino acids. The V end lost 4 bases, the J end lost 0 bases, and 9 bases lay between the germline ends. Germline V gene sequence: CDR1 SGDLS, CDR2 YYNGEE. The CDR3 DNA reads TGTGCCAGCAGCCTGGGGACTAGCACAGATACGCAGTATTTT. Protein product: CASSLGTSTDTQYF.

The J gene is TRBJ1-1, the V gene TRBV6-4; D gene ambiguous. This CDR3 has 13 residues. Deletions cut 6 bases from V and 1 base from J, with 9 bases between. The germline gives CDR1 MRHNA, CDR2 SNTAGT. The CDR3 coding sequence is TGTGCCAGCAGCCGACTCTCGAACACTGAAGCTTTCTTT. Its protein product is CASSRLSNTEAFF.

This chain links TRBV23-1 with TRBJ2-7, with 7 bases identical to TRBD1. TRBV23-1 is designated an ORF whose function remains uncertain. The ends lost 2 bases at V and 0 bases at J; junction bases unmatched: 7. The CDR3 loop spans 16 amino acids. The DNA of the CDR3 is TGCGCCAGCAGTCAAGTGACAGGGCGGTTCTCCTACGAGCAGTACTTC. This encodes CASSQVTGRFSYEQYF.

V usage is TRBV18 and J usage is TRBJ1-1; possibly TRBD1 for D (5 bases). The CDR3 sequence is 14 residues long. V gave up 6 bases and J gave up 2 bases, with 13 bases separating them. CDR1 is KGHSH, CDR2 LQKENI, per germline. The CDR3 spells CASSPDILNTEAFF. In DNA, the CDR3 is TGTGCCAGCTCCCCGGACATTTTAAACACTGAAGCTTTCTTT. The full variable domain, its missing parts supplied by reference TRBV18 and TRBJ1-1, is NAGVMQNPRHLVRRRGQEARLRCSPMKGHSHVYWYRQLPEEGLKFMVYLQKENIIDESGMPKERFSAEFPKEGPSILRIQQVVRGDSAAYFCASSPDILNTEAFFGQGTRLTVV.